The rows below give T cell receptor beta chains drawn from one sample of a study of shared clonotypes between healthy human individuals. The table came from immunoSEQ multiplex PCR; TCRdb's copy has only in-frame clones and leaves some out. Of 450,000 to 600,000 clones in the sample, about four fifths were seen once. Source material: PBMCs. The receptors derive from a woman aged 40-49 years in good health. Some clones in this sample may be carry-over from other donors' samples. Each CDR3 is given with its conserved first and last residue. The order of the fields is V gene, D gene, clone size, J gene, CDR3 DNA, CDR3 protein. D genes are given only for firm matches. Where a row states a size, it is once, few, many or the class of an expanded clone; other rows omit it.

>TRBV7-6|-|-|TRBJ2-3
TGTGCCAGCAGCCTCCAGGAACCAAACAGGGCTTCAGATACGCAGTATTTT
CASSLQEPNRASDTQYF
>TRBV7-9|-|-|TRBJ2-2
TGTGCCAGCAGCTTAGCGGGACGGACCGGGGAGCTGTTTTTT
CASSLAGRTGELFF
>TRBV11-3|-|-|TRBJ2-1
TGTGCCAGCAGCTTAGCTTCATCCTTATACAATGAGCAGTTCTTC
CASSLASSLYNEQFF
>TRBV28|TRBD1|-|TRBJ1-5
TGTGCCAGCAAAACAGGGGGCATCAATCAGCCCCAGCATTTT
CASKTGGINQPQHF
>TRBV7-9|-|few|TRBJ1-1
TGTGCCAGCAGCTCACAGGGTTCGGCGACTGAAGCTTTCTTT
CASSSQGSATEAFF
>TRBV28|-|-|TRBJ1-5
TGTGCCAGCAGCCCACGCTATCAGCCCCAGCATTTT
CASSPRYQPQHF
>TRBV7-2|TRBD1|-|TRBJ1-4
TGTGCCAGCAGCTCACAGGGGGCGATGACTAATGAAAAACTGTTTTTT
CASSSQGAMTNEKLFF
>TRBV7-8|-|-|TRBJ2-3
TGTGCCAGCAGCCCATCGAGGGTCCCAGGCACAGATACGCAGTATTTT
CASSPSRVPGTDTQYF
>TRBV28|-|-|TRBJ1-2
TGTGCCAGCAGTTTTGGGTATGGCTACACCTTC
CASSFGYGYTF
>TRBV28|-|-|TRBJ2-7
TGTGCCAGCAGTTCAGGGCCCGGGGGAGGGGGCCACGAGCAGTACTTC
CASSSGPGGGGHEQYF
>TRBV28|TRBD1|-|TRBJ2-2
TGTGCCAGCAGTGAATGGGACAGGGACACCGGGGAGCTGTTTTTT
CASSEWDRDTGELFF
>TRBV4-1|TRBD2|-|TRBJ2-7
TGCGCCAGCAGCCAAGGACTAGCGGGTCGAGGGGCCTACGAGCAGTACTTC
CASSQGLAGRGAYEQYF
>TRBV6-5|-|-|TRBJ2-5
TGTGCCAGCAGGAGGACCCGAGGGGAGACCCAGTACTTC
CASRRTRGETQYF
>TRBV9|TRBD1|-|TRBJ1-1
TGTGCCAGCAGCGCGGACAGGGCGAACACTGAAGCTTTCTTT
CASSADRANTEAFF
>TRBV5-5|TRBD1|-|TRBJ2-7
TGTGCCAGCAGCCTGGGACAGGTGGAGTCCTACGAGCAGTACTTC
CASSLGQVESYEQYF
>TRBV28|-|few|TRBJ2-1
TGTGCCAGCAGTTTATGGCGGCTCGATAACAATGAGCAGTTCTTC
CASSLWRLDNNEQFF
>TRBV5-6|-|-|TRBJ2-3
TGTGCCAGCAGCTCGGGTCGGGGGCTCCCAGATACGCAGTATTTT
CASSSGRGLPDTQYF
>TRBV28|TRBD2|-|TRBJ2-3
TGTGCCAGCAGTTTGCAGTCCCAGCGGGAGGAGTTAGATACGCAGTATTTT
CASSLQSQREELDTQYF
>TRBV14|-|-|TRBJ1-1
TGTGCCAGCAGCCAGTCTCTGAACACTGAAGCTTTCTTT
CASSQSLNTEAFF
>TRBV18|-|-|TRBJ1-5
TGTGCCAGCTCCAGATCAGGGAGGGGGAATCAGCCCCAGCATTTT
CASSRSGRGNQPQHF
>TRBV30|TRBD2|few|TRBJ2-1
TGTGCCGGGACTAGGGGCGTTGGGAATGAGCAGTTCTTC
CAGTRGVGNEQFF
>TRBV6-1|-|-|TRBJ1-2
TGTGCCAGCAGTGCTACGCGCGAGGGAAGCGGCTACACCTTC
CASSATREGSGYTF
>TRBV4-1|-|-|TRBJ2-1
TGCGCCAGCAGCCGGCCGGGACTGAAATACAATGAGCAGTTCTTC
CASSRPGLKYNEQFF
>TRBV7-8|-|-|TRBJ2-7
TGTGCCAGCAGCTACCTCGGGGGACTGCACTACGAGCAGTACTTC
CASSYLGGLHYEQYF
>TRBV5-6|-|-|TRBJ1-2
TGTGCCAGCAACTTCCCCCGGGGAAATATGGATGGCTACACCTTC
CASNFPRGNMDGYTF
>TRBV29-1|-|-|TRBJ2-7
TGCAGCGTTGCCGGGGGCAGCTCCTACGAGCAGTACTTC
CSVAGGSSYEQYF
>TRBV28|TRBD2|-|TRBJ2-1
TGTGCCAGCAGTTTAGATTTAGCGGGAGCTTCCTACAATGAGCAGTTCTTC
CASSLDLAGASYNEQFF
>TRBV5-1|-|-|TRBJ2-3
TGCGCCGGCTCGCAAGGGAGCCCCGACACAGATACGCAGTATTTT
CAGSQGSPDTDTQYF
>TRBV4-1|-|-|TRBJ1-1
TGCGCCAGCAGCCTACAGGGAGGGGGCACTGAAGCTTTCTTT
CASSLQGGGTEAFF
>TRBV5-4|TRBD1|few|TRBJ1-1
TGTGCCAGCAGCTTGGGACAGGGAGGGCCTGAAGCTTTCTTT
CASSLGQGGPEAFF
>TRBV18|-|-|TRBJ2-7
TGTGCCAGCTCACCACAACAGGCATCCTACGAGCAGTACTTC
CASSPQQASYEQYF
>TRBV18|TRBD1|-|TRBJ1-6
TGTGCCAGCTCACCAGGGACAGCGAATAATTCACCCCTCCACTTT
CASSPGTANNSPLHF
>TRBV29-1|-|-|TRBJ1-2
TGCAGCGTGGAGACAGTCGGGTATGGCTACACCTTC
CSVETVGYGYTF
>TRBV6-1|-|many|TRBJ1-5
TGTGCCAGCAGTGATGGGGTGCTGGGGCCCCAGCATTTT
CASSDGVLGPQHF
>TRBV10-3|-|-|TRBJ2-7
TGTGCCATCCGGGCGAGCGCCCGTTACGAGCAGTACTTC
CAIRASARYEQYF
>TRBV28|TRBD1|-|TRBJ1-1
TGTGCCAGCAGTCTACCGGGACAGGGGGCGGACACTGAAGCTTTCTTT
CASSLPGQGADTEAFF
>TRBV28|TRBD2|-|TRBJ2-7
TGTGCCAGCAGTTTACCCCTCGGGGGGTGGAAGCAGTACTTC
CASSLPLGGWKQYF
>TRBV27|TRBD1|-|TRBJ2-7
TGTGCCAGCAGTTTTGGACAGGGTCGGTCCTACGAGCAGTACTTC
CASSFGQGRSYEQYF
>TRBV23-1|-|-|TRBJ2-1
TGCGCCAGCAGCCCAAAGGGGACTCTAAAGCGGAATGAGCAGTTCTTC
CASSPKGTLKRNEQFF
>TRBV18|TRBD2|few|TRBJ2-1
TGTGCCAGCTCCCCCGGGACTAGCGGGAGGGCGGATGAGCAGTTCTTC
CASSPGTSGRADEQFF
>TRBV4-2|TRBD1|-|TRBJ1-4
TGTGCCAGCAGCTTAACCGGGACAGGGGATGAAAAACTGTTTTTT
CASSLTGTGDEKLFF
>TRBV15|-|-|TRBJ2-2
TGTGCCACCAGCAGAGATACCAGGGCAGAGGAGCTGTTTTTT
CATSRDTRAEELFF
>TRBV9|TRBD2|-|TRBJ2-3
TGTGCCAGCAGCTTCTATAGCGGGAGGGCTGCAGATACGCAGTATTTT
CASSFYSGRAADTQYF
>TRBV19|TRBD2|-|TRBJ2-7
TGTGCCAGTAGTATCGCTAGCGGGTCCTACGAGCAGTACTTC
CASSIASGSYEQYF
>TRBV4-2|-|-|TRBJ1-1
TGTGCCAGCAGCCAAAAAGGCTACACTGAAGCTTTCTTT
CASSQKGYTEAFF
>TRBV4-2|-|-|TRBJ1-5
TGTGCCAGCAGCCAAGGGACAAATAGCAATCAGCCCCAGCATTTT
CASSQGTNSNQPQHF
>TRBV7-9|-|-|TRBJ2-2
TGTGCCAGCAGCTTAGGAGGGTACGCCGGGGAGCTGTTTTTT
CASSLGGYAGELFF
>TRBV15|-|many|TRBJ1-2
TGTGCCACCAGCAGAGGCCCTCTAGGTGGCTACACCTTC
CATSRGPLGGYTF
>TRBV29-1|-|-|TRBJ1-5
TGCAGCGTTGGGCAGGGACACGATCAGCCCCAGCATTTT
CSVGQGHDQPQHF
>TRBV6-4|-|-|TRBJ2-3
TGTGCCAGCGCGCCCCAGGGGAAAGATACGCAGTATTTT
CASAPQGKDTQYF
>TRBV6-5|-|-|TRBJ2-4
TGTGCCAGCACCGACTGGAGGGGAGCCAAAAACATTCAGTACTTC
CASTDWRGAKNIQYF
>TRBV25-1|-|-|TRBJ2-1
TGTGCCAGCAGGAGCGGGTCCATATACAATGAGCAGTTCTTC
CASRSGSIYNEQFF